The clone carrying this T cell receptor (beta chain) was recorded once. The data were obtained in a study of blood T cell repertoires in COVID-19. Study as a whole: Samples representing acute and convalescent COVID-19 were sourced from the United States, Italy and Spain. Sources were T cells, B-cell-depleted T cells, or PBMCs; the material itself was cDNA or gDNA.

Participants spanned ages about 18 to 90 years and resided in 20 to 30 US areas. Original methodology: By means of reference gene primer amplification, nucleated cell counts were estimated. The method was immunoSEQ multiplex PCR; TCRdb's version includes in-frame clones alone and lacks a portion of them. That table furnishes V, J and clone size, whereas the DNA furnished D and trimming. Of 40,000 to 55,000 clones detected, about 78% appear once; the ten largest clones hold roughly 6%. The sample taken for sequencing was PBMCs or T cells enriched from blood (not recorded which). This receptor was obtained from a woman in her forties or fifties with acute COVID-19.

CDR3 in amino acids: CASSRALNTEAFF. CDR3 sequence (DNA): TGTGCCAGCAGCCGAGCACTGAACACTGAAGCTTTCTTT. V is TRBV14 and J is TRBJ1-1; D gene ambiguous. The V end lost 4 bases, the J end lost 0 bases, and 6 bases lay between the germline ends. The length of the CDR3 is 13 residues. Germline V CDR1 and CDR2: SGHDN, FVKESK.